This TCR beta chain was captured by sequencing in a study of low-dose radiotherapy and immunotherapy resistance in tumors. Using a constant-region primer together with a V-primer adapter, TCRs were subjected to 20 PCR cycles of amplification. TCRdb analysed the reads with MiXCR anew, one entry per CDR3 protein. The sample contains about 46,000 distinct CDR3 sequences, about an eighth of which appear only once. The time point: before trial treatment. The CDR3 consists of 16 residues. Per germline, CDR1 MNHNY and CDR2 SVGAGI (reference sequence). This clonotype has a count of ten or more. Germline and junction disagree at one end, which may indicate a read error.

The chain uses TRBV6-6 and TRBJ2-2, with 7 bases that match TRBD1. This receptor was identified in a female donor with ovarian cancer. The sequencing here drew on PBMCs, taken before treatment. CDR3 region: CASRRGQTLNIGELFF. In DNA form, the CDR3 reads TGTGCCAGCAGAAGGGGACAGACTTTAAACATCGGGGAGCTGTTTTTT.